This is a list of T cell receptor beta chains from one sample in a study of human T cells and chemical hapten exposure. TCRdb processed the RACE reads anew with MiXCR; each CDR3 protein has one entry. The sample carries fewer than 500,000 distinct CDR3 sequences, approximately 4.4% recorded once. This specimen consisted of whole blood, obtained in connection with sensitization to the hapten diphenylcyclopropenone (DPC). These receptors were obtained from a woman aged 50 to 60 with alopecia areata. Some clones in this sample may be carry-over from other donors' samples. Each CDR3 is given with its conserved first and last residue. Each record gives: clone size, V gene, D gene, J gene, CDR3 length, CDR3 protein, CDR3 DNA. D genes are given only for firm matches. A row's size may be missing; if present it is once, few, many or a size class.

clone size: few; V gene: TRBV28; D gene: NA; J gene: TRBJ1-2; CDR3 length: 11; CDR3 protein: CASTQGSGYTF; CDR3 DNA: TGTGCCAGCACACAGGGTAGTGGCTACACCTTC
clone size: many; V gene: TRBV7-2; D gene: NA; J gene: TRBJ2-4; CDR3 length: 17; CDR3 protein: CASSLAAQSLAKNIQYF; CDR3 DNA: TGTGCCAGCAGCTTAGCCGCGCAAAGTCTAGCCAAAAACATTCAGTACTTC
clone size: many; V gene: TRBV7-2; D gene: TRBD1; J gene: TRBJ2-5; CDR3 length: 15; CDR3 protein: CASRKGQGILETQYF; CDR3 DNA: TGTGCCAGCCGGAAGGGACAGGGTATTTTAGAGACCCAGTACTTC
clone size: many; V gene: TRBV3-1; D gene: TRBD2; J gene: TRBJ2-1; CDR3 length: 16; CDR3 protein: CASSLGLAGVYNEQFF; CDR3 DNA: TGTGCCAGCAGCCTTGGACTAGCGGGAGTCTACAATGAGCAGTTCTTC
clone size: many; V gene: TRBV29-1; D gene: TRBD2; J gene: TRBJ2-7; CDR3 length: 14; CDR3 protein: CSALIAGGGGEQYF; CDR3 DNA: TGCAGCGCCCTAATAGCGGGAGGCGGAGGCGAGCAGTACTTC
clone size: many; V gene: TRBV29-1; D gene: NA; J gene: TRBJ1-1; CDR3 length: 14; CDR3 protein: CSVDTGGQGTEAFF; CDR3 DNA: TGCAGCGTTGATACGGGGGGCCAGGGTACTGAAGCTTTCTTT
clone size: NA; V gene: TRBV12-3/TRBV12-4; D gene: NA; J gene: TRBJ1-1; CDR3 length: 13; CDR3 protein: CASSYAGPGEAFF; CDR3 DNA: TGTGCCAGCAGTTACGCAGGACCGGGAGAAGCTTTCTTT
clone size: NA; V gene: TRBV2; D gene: NA; J gene: TRBJ1-1; CDR3 length: 13; CDR3 protein: CASSVDVYREAFF; CDR3 DNA: TGTGCCAGCAGTGTCGATGTGTACCGTGAAGCTTTCTTT
clone size: many; V gene: TRBV29-1; D gene: NA; J gene: TRBJ2-7; CDR3 length: 15; CDR3 protein: CSVGPPGRVSYEQYF; CDR3 DNA: TGCAGCGTTGGACCACCGGGACGGGTGTCCTACGAGCAGTACTTC
clone size: few; V gene: TRBV2; D gene: NA; J gene: TRBJ1-1; CDR3 length: 16; CDR3 protein: CASSQESTLMNTEAFF; CDR3 DNA: TGTGCCAGCAGTCAAGAGAGCACACTCATGAACACTGAAGCTTTCTTT
clone size: many; V gene: TRBV29-1; D gene: NA; J gene: TRBJ2-2; CDR3 length: 12; CDR3 protein: CSVDEGPGELFF; CDR3 DNA: TGCAGCGTTGACGAAGGACCCGGGGAGCTGTTTTTT
clone size: many; V gene: TRBV27; D gene: TRBD1; J gene: TRBJ2-7; CDR3 length: 15; CDR3 protein: CASAIEGQGYREQYF; CDR3 DNA: TGTGCCAGCGCCATAGAGGGACAGGGGTATAGAGAGCAGTACTTC
clone size: many; V gene: TRBV12-3/TRBV12-4; D gene: NA; J gene: TRBJ1-2; CDR3 length: 13; CDR3 protein: CASGGGEHYGYTF; CDR3 DNA: TGTGCCAGCGGAGGGGGGGAGCACTATGGCTACACCTTC
clone size: many; V gene: TRBV30; D gene: NA; J gene: TRBJ1-5; CDR3 length: 13; CDR3 protein: CAWSEGNQQPQHF; CDR3 DNA: TGTGCCTGGAGTGAAGGGAATCAACAGCCCCAGCATTTT
clone size: NA; V gene: TRBV4-1; D gene: NA; J gene: TRBJ1-2; CDR3 length: 14; CDR3 protein: CASSQDLVRTGYTF; CDR3 DNA: TGCGCCAGCAGCCAAGATCTGGTCAGGACTGGCTACACCTTC
clone size: few; V gene: TRBV2; D gene: NA; J gene: TRBJ2-3; CDR3 length: 15; CDR3 protein: CAILDIRSSTDTQYF; CDR3 DNA: TGTGCCATCTTGGACATCCGATCTAGCACAGATACGCAGTATTTT
clone size: many; V gene: TRBV7-9; D gene: TRBD1; J gene: TRBJ2-7; CDR3 length: 14; CDR3 protein: CASSFGVRGNEQYF; CDR3 DNA: TGTGCCAGCAGCTTCGGAGTCAGGGGGAACGAGCAGTACTTC
clone size: NA; V gene: TRBV5-1; D gene: TRBD1; J gene: TRBJ1-1; CDR3 length: 15; CDR3 protein: CASSLEAGGATEAFF; CDR3 DNA: TGCGCCAGCAGCTTGGAAGCAGGGGGGGCCACTGAAGCTTTCTTT
clone size: NA; V gene: TRBV20-1; D gene: TRBD1; J gene: TRBJ2-7; CDR3 length: 12; CDR3 protein: CSAGRTGREQYF; CDR3 DNA: TGCAGTGCTGGCAGGACAGGGCGAGAGCAGTACTTC
clone size: many; V gene: TRBV5-1; D gene: TRBD1; J gene: TRBJ1-1; CDR3 length: 14; CDR3 protein: CASNGQGLRTEAFF; CDR3 DNA: TGCGCCAGCAACGGACAGGGTTTGAGGACTGAAGCTTTCTTT
clone size: many; V gene: TRBV20-1; D gene: NA; J gene: TRBJ1-1; CDR3 length: 11; CDR3 protein: CSAGGGTEAFF; CDR3 DNA: TGCAGTGCTGGGGGGGGCACTGAAGCTTTCTTT
clone size: many; V gene: TRBV6-5; D gene: NA; J gene: TRBJ2-5; CDR3 length: 15; CDR3 protein: CASSYWEGGRETQYF; CDR3 DNA: TGTGCCAGCAGTTACTGGGAGGGGGGCCGAGAGACCCAGTACTTC
clone size: few; V gene: TRBV6-5; D gene: NA; J gene: TRBJ2-1; CDR3 length: 14; CDR3 protein: CASRPSPGDNEQFF; CDR3 DNA: TGTGCCAGCAGACCCTCTCCGGGGGACAATGAGCAGTTCTTC
clone size: many; V gene: TRBV13; D gene: NA; J gene: TRBJ2-3; CDR3 length: 15; CDR3 protein: CASSLGRGSTDTQYF; CDR3 DNA: TGTGCCAGCAGCTTAGGTAGAGGTAGCACAGATACGCAGTATTTT
clone size: few; V gene: TRBV2; D gene: NA; J gene: TRBJ2-7; CDR3 length: 11; CDR3 protein: CASRWGYEQYF; CDR3 DNA: TGTGCCAGCAGATGGGGTTACGAGCAGTACTTC
clone size: many; V gene: TRBV29-1; D gene: NA; J gene: TRBJ1-2; CDR3 length: 13; CDR3 protein: CSVDSGANYGYTF; CDR3 DNA: TGCAGCGTAGATTCAGGGGCCAACTATGGCTACACCTTC
clone size: many; V gene: TRBV10-3; D gene: NA; J gene: TRBJ2-1; CDR3 length: 15; CDR3 protein: CAISALGRRSNEQFF; CDR3 DNA: TGTGCCATCAGTGCCCTAGGCCGGAGGAGTAATGAGCAGTTCTTC
clone size: many; V gene: TRBV12-3/TRBV12-4; D gene: NA; J gene: TRBJ1-5; CDR3 length: 12; CDR3 protein: CASEGPDQPQHF; CDR3 DNA: TGTGCCAGCGAGGGGCCGGATCAGCCCCAGCATTTT
clone size: many; V gene: TRBV27; D gene: NA; J gene: TRBJ1-1; CDR3 length: 14; CDR3 protein: CASSWTGGGTEAFF; CDR3 DNA: TGTGCCAGCAGTTGGACGGGGGGAGGCACTGAAGCTTTCTTT
clone size: few; V gene: TRBV2; D gene: NA; J gene: TRBJ1-1; CDR3 length: 11; CDR3 protein: CASSESHEAFF; CDR3 DNA: TGTGCCAGCAGTGAGTCCCATGAAGCTTTCTTT
clone size: NA; V gene: TRBV12-3/TRBV12-4; D gene: TRBD1; J gene: TRBJ1-2; CDR3 length: 13; CDR3 protein: CASRSPGQAGNTF; CDR3 DNA: TGTGCCAGCAGATCCCCGGGACAGGCTGGGAACACCTTC
clone size: NA; V gene: TRBV6-2/TRBV6-3; D gene: TRBD1; J gene: TRBJ2-4; CDR3 length: 16; CDR3 protein: CASRGTAAPAKNIQYF; CDR3 DNA: TGTGCCAGCAGAGGGACAGCCGCACCAGCCAAAAACATTCAGTACTTC
clone size: many; V gene: TRBV7-9; D gene: NA; J gene: TRBJ1-1; CDR3 length: 13; CDR3 protein: CASSSAGDTEAFF; CDR3 DNA: TGTGCCAGCAGCTCCGCGGGGGACACTGAAGCTTTCTTT
clone size: NA; V gene: TRBV5-5; D gene: TRBD2; J gene: TRBJ2-3; CDR3 length: 16; CDR3 protein: CASSAGVLGATDTQYF; CDR3 DNA: TGTGCCAGCAGCGCGGGGGTACTAGGAGCGACAGATACGCAGTATTTT
clone size: many; V gene: TRBV9; D gene: TRBD2; J gene: TRBJ2-3; CDR3 length: 14; CDR3 protein: CATGGDPHGDTQYF; CDR3 DNA: TGTGCCACCGGGGGGGACCCGCACGGAGATACGCAGTATTTT
clone size: NA; V gene: TRBV7-2; D gene: TRBD2; J gene: TRBJ2-5; CDR3 length: 15; CDR3 protein: CASSPRRGGQETQYF; CDR3 DNA: TGTGCCAGCAGCCCACGGCGGGGGGGCCAGGAGACCCAGTACTTC
clone size: many; V gene: TRBV14; D gene: NA; J gene: TRBJ2-7; CDR3 length: 15; CDR3 protein: CASSQEPGVVYEQYF; CDR3 DNA: TGTGCCAGCAGCCAAGAACCAGGGGTAGTCTACGAGCAGTACTTC
clone size: NA; V gene: TRBV24-1; D gene: NA; J gene: TRBJ2-1; CDR3 length: 15; CDR3 protein: CATSVDRSSYNEQFF; CDR3 DNA: TGTGCCACTTCCGTTGACAGGAGCTCCTACAATGAGCAGTTCTTC
clone size: few; V gene: TRBV12-3/TRBV12-4; D gene: NA; J gene: TRBJ2-4; CDR3 length: 13; CDR3 protein: CASTSVAKNIQYF; CDR3 DNA: TGTGCCAGCACCTCAGTAGCCAAAAACATTCAGTACTTC